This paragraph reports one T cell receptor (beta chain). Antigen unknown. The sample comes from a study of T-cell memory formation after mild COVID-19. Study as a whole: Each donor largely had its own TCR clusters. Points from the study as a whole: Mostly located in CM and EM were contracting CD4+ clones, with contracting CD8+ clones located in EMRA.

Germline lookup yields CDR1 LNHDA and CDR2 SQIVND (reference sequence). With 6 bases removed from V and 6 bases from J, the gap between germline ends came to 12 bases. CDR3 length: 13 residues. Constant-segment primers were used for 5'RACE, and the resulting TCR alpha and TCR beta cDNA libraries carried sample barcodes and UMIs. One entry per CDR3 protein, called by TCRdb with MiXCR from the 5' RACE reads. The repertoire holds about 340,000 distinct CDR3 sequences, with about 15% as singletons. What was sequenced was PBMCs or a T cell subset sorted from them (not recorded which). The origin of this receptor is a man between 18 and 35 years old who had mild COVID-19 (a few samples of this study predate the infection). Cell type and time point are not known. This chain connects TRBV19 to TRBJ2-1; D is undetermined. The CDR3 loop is CASSISSGNEQFF. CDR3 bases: TGTGCCAGTAGCATTTCCAGTGGCAATGAGCAGTTCTTC.